These T cell receptor beta chains were read from a single sample in a study of identical twins. MiXCR, run by TCRdb on the 5' RACE reads, gives a single entry per CDR3 protein. The table lists under 800,000 distinct CDR3 sequences, around 21% of them singletons, with about 4.5% in the top ten. These data were also reused for a study on T cells expressing NK-cell markers.

The sequencing sample was made of PBMCs. The receptors derive from a woman in her late teens or twenties in good health. CDR3s include the opening cysteine and the closing phenylalanine or tryptophan. A D gene is named only where the DNA matches it firmly. A row's size may be missing; if present it is once, few, many or a size class.

D gene: -
clone size: many
V gene: TRBV12-3/TRBV12-4
J gene: TRBJ2-1
CDR3 length: 13
CDR3 protein: CASSLNSDVEQFF
CDR3 DNA: TGTGCCAGCAGTTTAAATAGCGACGTTGAGCAGTTCTTC

D gene: TRBD2
clone size: -
V gene: TRBV20-1
J gene: TRBJ2-3
CDR3 length: 18
CDR3 protein: CSAGYSGFPFPSTDTQYF
CDR3 DNA: TGCAGTGCTGGCTATAGCGGGTTCCCTTTTCCTAGCACAGATACGCAGTATTTT

D gene: -
clone size: few
V gene: TRBV30
J gene: TRBJ2-7
CDR3 length: 12
CDR3 protein: CAWNYQLYEQYF
CDR3 DNA: TGTGCCTGGAACTACCAACTCTACGAGCAGTACTTC

D gene: -
clone size: once
V gene: TRBV6-2/TRBV6-3
J gene: TRBJ2-7
CDR3 length: 16
CDR3 protein: CASSYSVRDPWGEQYF
CDR3 DNA: TGTGCCAGCAGTTACTCGGTACGGGATCCCTGGGGCGAGCAGTACTTC

D gene: -
clone size: many
V gene: TRBV12-3/TRBV12-4
J gene: TRBJ1-5
CDR3 length: 15
CDR3 protein: CASSVGAPPNQPQHF
CDR3 DNA: TGTGCCAGCAGTGTCGGGGCACCACCTAATCAGCCCCAGCATTTT

D gene: -
clone size: -
V gene: TRBV9
J gene: TRBJ2-7
CDR3 length: 13
CDR3 protein: CASSVSPGLKQYF
CDR3 DNA: TGTGCCAGCAGCGTATCCCCCGGTCTGAAGCAGTACTTC

D gene: TRBD2
clone size: -
V gene: TRBV10-3
J gene: TRBJ2-7
CDR3 length: 14
CDR3 protein: CAIRGTSASYEQYF
CDR3 DNA: TGTGCCATCAGGGGGACTAGCGCCTCCTACGAGCAGTACTTC

D gene: -
clone size: few
V gene: TRBV5-5
J gene: TRBJ2-6
CDR3 length: 15
CDR3 protein: CASSFSPSGANVLTF
CDR3 DNA: TGTGCCAGCAGCTTTTCCCCCTCTGGGGCCAACGTCCTGACTTTC

D gene: TRBD2
clone size: -
V gene: TRBV2
J gene: TRBJ2-7
CDR3 length: 13
CDR3 protein: CASSLAGRDEQYF
CDR3 DNA: TGTGCCAGCAGTCTAGCGGGTCGGGACGAGCAGTACTTC

D gene: -
clone size: few
V gene: TRBV13
J gene: TRBJ2-3
CDR3 length: 13
CDR3 protein: CASSFVDTDTQYF
CDR3 DNA: TGTGCCAGCAGCTTCGTCGACACAGATACGCAGTATTTT

D gene: TRBD2
clone size: -
V gene: TRBV3-1
J gene: TRBJ2-7
CDR3 length: 19
CDR3 protein: CASSQTHGTSVTGSYEQYF
CDR3 DNA: TGTGCCAGCAGCCAGACCCATGGGACTAGCGTTACGGGCTCCTACGAGCAGTACTTC

D gene: TRBD2
clone size: -
V gene: TRBV20-1
J gene: TRBJ2-3
CDR3 length: 13
CDR3 protein: CSAMAGGLRTQYF
CDR3 DNA: TGCAGTGCTATGGCGGGGGGGTTGCGTACGCAGTATTTT

D gene: -
clone size: few
V gene: TRBV12-3/TRBV12-4
J gene: TRBJ2-1
CDR3 length: 13
CDR3 protein: CASSLRSGNEQFF
CDR3 DNA: TGTGCCAGCAGTTTAAGGTCGGGCAATGAGCAGTTCTTC

D gene: -
clone size: -
V gene: TRBV12-3/TRBV12-4
J gene: TRBJ1-4
CDR3 length: 14
CDR3 protein: CASSFGHGDEKLFF
CDR3 DNA: TGTGCCAGCAGTTTCGGGCACGGAGATGAAAAACTGTTTTTT

D gene: TRBD2
clone size: few
V gene: TRBV5-5
J gene: TRBJ2-2
CDR3 length: 17
CDR3 protein: CASSPTASGRHTGELFF
CDR3 DNA: TGTGCCAGCAGCCCGACTGCTAGCGGGAGACACACCGGGGAGCTGTTTTTT

D gene: TRBD2
clone size: -
V gene: TRBV5-1
J gene: TRBJ2-1
CDR3 length: 14
CDR3 protein: CASSYGDSGEEQFF
CDR3 DNA: TGCGCCAGCAGCTATGGGGATAGCGGGGAGGAGCAGTTCTTC

D gene: TRBD2
clone size: -
V gene: TRBV6-2/TRBV6-3
J gene: TRBJ2-1
CDR3 length: 18
CDR3 protein: CASSYSSTGGRSYNEQFF
CDR3 DNA: TGTGCCAGCAGTTACTCGAGTACGGGCGGGAGGTCCTACAATGAGCAGTTCTTC

D gene: -
clone size: many
V gene: TRBV28
J gene: TRBJ1-1
CDR3 length: 16
CDR3 protein: CASRPSGFRLNTEAFF
CDR3 DNA: TGTGCCAGCAGACCTTCAGGGTTCCGCCTAAACACTGAAGCTTTCTTT

D gene: -
clone size: -
V gene: TRBV20-1
J gene: TRBJ2-7
CDR3 length: 14
CDR3 protein: CSARGWGDPYEQYF
CDR3 DNA: TGCAGTGCTAGAGGTTGGGGCGACCCCTACGAGCAGTACTTC

D gene: -
clone size: -
V gene: TRBV29-1
J gene: TRBJ2-7
CDR3 length: 12
CDR3 protein: CSVRDGLYEQYF
CDR3 DNA: TGCAGCGTCCGGGACGGATTATACGAGCAGTACTTC

D gene: TRBD1
clone size: -
V gene: TRBV10-3
J gene: TRBJ2-1
CDR3 length: 16
CDR3 protein: CAISESGTVSYNEQFF
CDR3 DNA: TGTGCCATCAGTGAGTCGGGGACAGTCTCCTACAATGAGCAGTTCTTC

D gene: -
clone size: -
V gene: TRBV6-5
J gene: TRBJ1-4
CDR3 length: 13
CDR3 protein: CASSYAPGEKLFF
CDR3 DNA: TGTGCCAGCAGTTACGCCCCGGGTGAAAAACTGTTTTTT

D gene: -
clone size: few
V gene: TRBV20-1
J gene: TRBJ2-7
CDR3 length: 14
CDR3 protein: CSARDPGASYEQYF
CDR3 DNA: TGCAGTGCTAGAGATCCTGGGGCCAGCTACGAGCAGTACTTC

D gene: -
clone size: -
V gene: TRBV20-1
J gene: TRBJ2-1
CDR3 length: 15
CDR3 protein: CSAAPVQRGRGEQFF
CDR3 DNA: TGCAGTGCAGCGCCCGTTCAGAGGGGTCGCGGTGAGCAGTTCTTC

D gene: TRBD2
clone size: -
V gene: TRBV7-3
J gene: TRBJ2-7
CDR3 length: 15
CDR3 protein: CASSLGSGRSYEQYF
CDR3 DNA: TGTGCCAGCAGCTTAGGTAGCGGGAGGAGCTACGAGCAGTACTTC

D gene: -
clone size: -
V gene: TRBV20-1
J gene: TRBJ1-3
CDR3 length: 13
CDR3 protein: CSAREHAKDTIYF
CDR3 DNA: TGCAGTGCTAGAGAACATGCAAAGGACACCATATATTTT

D gene: TRBD2
clone size: few
V gene: TRBV27
J gene: TRBJ2-5
CDR3 length: 15
CDR3 protein: CASSLTRREQETQYF
CDR3 DNA: TGTGCCAGCAGCCTTACTCGGCGGGAGCAAGAGACCCAGTACTTC

D gene: -
clone size: -
V gene: TRBV10-3
J gene: TRBJ2-3
CDR3 length: 13
CDR3 protein: CAISDRQQHTQYF
CDR3 DNA: TGTGCCATCAGCGACCGACAGCAGCATACGCAGTATTTT

D gene: -
clone size: many
V gene: TRBV15
J gene: TRBJ2-3
CDR3 length: 11
CDR3 protein: CATGRPDTQYF
CDR3 DNA: TGTGCCACTGGCCGACCAGATACGCAGTATTTT